A single sample is the source of the 4 T cell receptor beta chains below, sequenced in a study of PD-1 blockade in classical Hodgkin lymphoma. Repertoires were generated with immunoSEQ multiplex PCR, while TCRdb's copy carries only in-frame clones and drops some. The sample has tens of thousands of clones, approximately 95% seen once. Stated time point: newly diagnosed, previously untreated cHL patient sample. The sample consisted of peripheral blood mononuclear cells (PBMCs). These receptors were taken from a human donor with classical Hodgkin lymphoma.

This chain connects TRBV5-6 to TRBJ1-1; D gene ambiguous. The germline V gene has CDR1 SGHDT and CDR2 YYEEEE. The CDR3 length is 11 residues. V was trimmed by 3 bases and J by 3 bases, leaving 3 bases between them. The CDR3: CASSYDTEAFF. The CDR3 DNA sequence: TGTGCCAGCAGCTATGACACTGAAGCTTTCTTT.

This sequence joins TRBV6-1 and TRBJ1-2; D gene unclear. There are 13 residues in the CDR3. Germline CDR1 is MNHNS and CDR2 is SASEGT. The V end lost 2 bases, the J end lost 4 bases, and 8 bases lay between the germline ends. The CDR3 DNA sequence: TGTGCCAGCAGTGAAAGCGGGGTCTATGGCTACACCTTC. Its protein product is CASSESGVYGYTF.

The chain is built from TRBV19 and TRBJ2-7; possibly TRBD1 for D (6 bases). The germline gives CDR1 LNHDA, CDR2 SQIVND (reference sequence). The V end was cut by 2 bases, the J end by 2 bases, with 10 bases between. The CDR3 covers 14 residues. The CDR3 DNA follows: TGTGCCAGTAGTATAAAGGGGGACACCTACGAGCAGTACTTC. Protein sequence: CASSIKGDTYEQYF.

This clone has just one count. The V gene is TRBV7-2, the J gene TRBJ2-3; D may be TRBD1 or TRBD2 (5 bases each). Germline V lookup: CDR1 SGHTA, CDR2 FQGNSA. The CDR3 is 15 amino acids. The germline V and J ends were trimmed by 5 bases and 3 bases, with 15 bases remaining between them. This CDR3 reads CASSRGDRGTDTQYF. The CDR3, as DNA: TGTGCCAGCAGCAGGGGCGACAGAGGGACAGATACGCAGTATTTT.